This T cell receptor (beta chain) was sequenced for a study of blood T cell repertoires in COVID-19. Overall study context: Sites across the United States, Italy and Spain contributed samples from acute and convalescent COVID-19. The analysed material was cDNA or gDNA that came from T cells, B-cell-depleted T cells, or PBMCs.

Trimming stripped 5 bases from V and 1 base from J, with 9 bases between. The CDR3 covers 14 residues. The germline V gene encodes CDR1 MNHNY and CDR2 SVGAGI (reference sequence). As originally analysed: Estimates of nucleated cell counts were drawn from the amplification of reference gene primers. The protocol was immunoSEQ multiplex PCR, while the TCRdb copy is restricted to in-frame clones and leaves out a portion. V and J calls and clone size are given by that table; D and trimming were obtained from the DNA. Of more than 35,000 clones listed, roughly 87% were seen once; the top ten hold around 20%.

Sequenced: peripheral blood. The V and J genes are TRBV6-6 and TRBJ1-3; a weak D match, TRBD1 (6 bases). The receptor was derived from a man aged 55 to 70 with acute or convalescent COVID-19. DNA for the CDR3: TGTGCCAGCAGTCCAGGGGCTTCTGGAAACACCATATATTTT. It is translated as CASSPGASGNTIYF.